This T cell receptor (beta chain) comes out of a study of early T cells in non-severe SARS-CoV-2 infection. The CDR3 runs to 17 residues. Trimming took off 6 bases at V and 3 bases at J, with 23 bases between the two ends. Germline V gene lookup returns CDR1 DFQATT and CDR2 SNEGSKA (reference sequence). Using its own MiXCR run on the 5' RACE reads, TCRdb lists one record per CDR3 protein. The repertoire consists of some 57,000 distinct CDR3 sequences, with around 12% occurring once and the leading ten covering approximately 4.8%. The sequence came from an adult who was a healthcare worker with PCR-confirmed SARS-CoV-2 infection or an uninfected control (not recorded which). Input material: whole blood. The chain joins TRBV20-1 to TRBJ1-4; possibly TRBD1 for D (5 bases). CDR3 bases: TGCAGTGCAGACCCCATCCGGACTGGGGCACCTAATGAAAAACTGTTTTTT. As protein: CSADPIRTGAPNEKLFF.